This is a list of T cell receptor beta chains from one sample in a study of early T cells in non-severe SARS-CoV-2 infection. TCRdb fed the 5' RACE reads into MiXCR, producing one record per CDR3 protein. In the table there are over 45,000 distinct CDR3 sequences, approximately 6.3% of which are singletons. This specimen was whole blood, taken at baseline. The receptors stem from an adult who was a healthcare worker with PCR-confirmed SARS-CoV-2 infection or an uninfected control (not recorded which). Each CDR3 is given with its conserved first and last residue. Each record gives: D gene, V gene, J gene, clone size, CDR3 protein, CDR3 DNA. A D gene is named only where the DNA matches it firmly. Expanded clones get a size class; other rows say once, few or many, or leave the size out.

>TRBD2|TRBV13|TRBJ2-2|few
CASSRGGEDTGELFF
TGTGCCAGCAGCCGCGGGGGGGAGGACACCGGGGAGCTGTTTTTT
>NA|TRBV7-9|TRBJ2-5|few
CASSSYSEETQYF
TGTGCCAGCAGCTCCTACTCGGAAGAGACCCAGTACTTC
>NA|TRBV18|TRBJ2-7|NA
CASSHPRAATYEQYF
TGTGCCAGCTCCCACCCCCGGGCAGCGACCTACGAGCAGTACTTC
>TRBD2|TRBV4-3|TRBJ2-5|many
CASSQGGTQETQYF
TGCGCCAGCAGCCAGGGAGGGACCCAAGAGACCCAGTACTTC
>NA|TRBV20-1|TRBJ1-2|many
CSARLQGKDGYTF
TGCAGTGCTAGACTGCAGGGGAAAGATGGCTACACCTTC
>NA|TRBV29-1|TRBJ2-7|NA
CSVDTGTDYEQYF
TGCAGCGTTGACACCGGGACGGACTACGAGCAGTACTTC
>TRBD1|TRBV6-2/TRBV6-3|TRBJ1-1|many
CATHRGLTTEAFF
TGTGCCACCCACAGGGGTTTGACCACTGAAGCTTTCTTT
>NA|TRBV6-5|TRBJ1-1|NA
CASSPQPGGYDTEAFF
TGTGCCAGCAGTCCCCAACCGGGGGGTTATGACACTGAAGCTTTCTTT
>NA|TRBV12-3/TRBV12-4|TRBJ2-2|NA
CASRDNRVATGELFF
TGTGCCAGCAGAGATAACAGGGTGGCCACCGGGGAGCTGTTTTTT
>TRBD2|TRBV7-8|TRBJ2-1|few
CASSPGLGAGGDEQFF
TGTGCCAGCAGCCCGGGACTAGGAGCGGGGGGGGATGAGCAGTTCTTC
>TRBD1|TRBV7-2|TRBJ1-4|NA
CASSLGTGPEKLFF
TGTGCCAGCAGCTTAGGGACAGGGCCTGAAAAACTGTTTTTT
>TRBD2|TRBV28|TRBJ2-1|many
CASSFGLAYYEQFF
TGTGCCAGCAGTTTCGGACTAGCGTATTATGAGCAGTTCTTC
>TRBD2|TRBV9|TRBJ2-7|many
CASSPLTSGGPDEQYF
TGTGCCAGCAGCCCCCTGACTAGCGGGGGGCCAGACGAGCAGTACTTC
>NA|TRBV6-5|TRBJ2-7|NA
CASSWGLPYEQYF
TGTGCCAGCAGTTGGGGACTTCCTTACGAGCAGTACTTC
>TRBD2|TRBV27|TRBJ2-3|few
CASARLALSTDTQYF
TGTGCCAGCGCACGACTAGCCCTAAGCACAGATACGCAGTATTTT
>NA|TRBV27|TRBJ2-7|NA
CASSRHSSPDYEQYF
TGTGCCAGCAGCCGTCACAGTTCCCCCGACTACGAGCAGTACTTC